This T cell receptor beta chain was found in a study of blood T cell repertoires in COVID-19. Background on the study: Collection of acute and convalescent COVID-19 samples took place in the United States, Italy and Spain.

V lost 1 base to trimming and J lost 2 bases; unmatched junction nucleotides: 2. Germline CDR1 is LGHDT and CDR2 is YNNKEL (reference sequence). CDR3 length: 15 residues. Clones were read by immunoSEQ multiplex PCR, and TCRdb kept only the in-frame ones, dropping some. Of about 84,000 clones listed, more than 80% are singletons. This TCR was recovered from a woman of 80 years or more with acute or convalescent COVID-19. The rearrangement uses TRBV3-1 (or the pseudogene TRBV3-2) and TRBJ2-5; 9 bases are a match to TRBD2. The sequencing sample was made of peripheral blood. In DNA form, the CDR3 reads TGTGCCAGCAGCCAAGGGACTAGCGAGCAAGAGACCCAGTACTTC. Its translation is CASSQGTSEQETQYF.